This TCR beta chain was sequenced during a study of cytotoxic CD8 clonotypes in ibrutinib-treated CLL. CDR1 LNHDA and CDR2 SQIVND come from the germline V gene (reference sequence). The CDR3 totals 12 residues. Trimming cost V 5 bases and J 4 bases, with 5 bases left between them. This clone was detected a few times. Its cognate antigen is unknown. Other DNA sequences in the sample encode the same CDR3. Broader study findings: Having risen at ibrutinib response, clonality had fallen back toward baseline by progression. On treatment, the uncommon public clonotypes contracted or remained stable. Circulating CD8+ T-cell counts were tracked by baseline clonality, which exceeded that of age-matched healthy donors.

The protocol was immunoSEQ multiplex PCR, while the TCRdb copy is restricted to in-frame clones and leaves out a portion. The sample consists of 40,000 to 50,000 clones, roughly 57% of them appearing once. The chain is built from TRBV19 and TRBJ1-4; D remains ambiguous. The starting material was PBMCs, obtained after 24 months of ibrutinib treatment. The origin of this receptor is a human donor with chronic lymphocytic leukemia. The CDR3 sequence: CASSPRNEKLFF. The CDR3 nucleotides read TGTGCCAGTAGTCCCCGTAATGAAAAACTGTTTTTT.